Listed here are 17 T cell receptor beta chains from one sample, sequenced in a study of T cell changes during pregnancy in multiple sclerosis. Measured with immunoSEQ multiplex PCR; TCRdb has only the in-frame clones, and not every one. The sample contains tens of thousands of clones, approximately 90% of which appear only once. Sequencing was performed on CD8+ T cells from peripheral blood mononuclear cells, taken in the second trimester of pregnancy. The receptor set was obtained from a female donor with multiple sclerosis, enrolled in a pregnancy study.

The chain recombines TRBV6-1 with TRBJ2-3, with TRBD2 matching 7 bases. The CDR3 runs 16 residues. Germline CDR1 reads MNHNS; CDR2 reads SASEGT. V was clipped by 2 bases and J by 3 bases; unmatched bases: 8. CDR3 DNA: TGTGCCAGCAGTGAATGGGGGGGACGGGTAACAGATACGCAGTATTTT. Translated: CASSEWGGRVTDTQYF.

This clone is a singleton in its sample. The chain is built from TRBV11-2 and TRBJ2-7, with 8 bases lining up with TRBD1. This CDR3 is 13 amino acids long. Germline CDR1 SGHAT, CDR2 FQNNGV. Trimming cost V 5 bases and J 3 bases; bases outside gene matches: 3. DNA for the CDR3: TGTGCCAGCAGCCGTGACAGGGGCTACGAGCAGTACTTC. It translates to CASSRDRGYEQYF.

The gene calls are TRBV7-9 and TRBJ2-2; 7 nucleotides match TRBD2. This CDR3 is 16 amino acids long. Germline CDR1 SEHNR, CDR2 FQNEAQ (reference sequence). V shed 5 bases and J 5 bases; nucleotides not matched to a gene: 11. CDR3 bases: TGTGCCAGCAGCACTATCCCGCGGGAGAAGACCGGGGAGCTGTTTTTT. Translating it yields CASSTIPREKTGELFF. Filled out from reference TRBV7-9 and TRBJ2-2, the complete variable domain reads DTGVSQNPRHKITKRGQNVTFRCDPISEHNRLYWYRQTLGQGPEFLTYFQNEAQLEKSRLLSDRFSAERPKGSFSTLEIQRTEQGDSAMYLCASSTIPREKTGELFFGEGSRLTVL.

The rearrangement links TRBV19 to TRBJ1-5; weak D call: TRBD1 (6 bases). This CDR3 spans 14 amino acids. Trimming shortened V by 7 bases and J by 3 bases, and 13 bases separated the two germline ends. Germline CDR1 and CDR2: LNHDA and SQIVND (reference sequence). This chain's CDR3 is CASTEDSFNQPQHF. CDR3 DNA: TGTGCCAGTACGGAGGACAGTTTCAATCAGCCCCAGCATTTT.

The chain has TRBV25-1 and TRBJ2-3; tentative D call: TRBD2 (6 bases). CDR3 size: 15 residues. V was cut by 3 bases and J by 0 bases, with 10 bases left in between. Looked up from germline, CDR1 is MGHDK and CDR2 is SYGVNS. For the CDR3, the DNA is TGTGCCAGCAGTGATTACGGGACTAGCACAGATACGCAGTATTTT. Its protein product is CASSDYGTSTDTQYF. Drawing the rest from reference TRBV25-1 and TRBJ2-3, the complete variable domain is EADIYQTPRYLVIGTGKKITLECSQTMGHDKMYWYQQDPGMELHLIHYSYGVNSTEKGDLSSESTVSRIRTEHFPLTLESARPSHTSQYLCASSDYGTSTDTQYFGPGTRLTVL.

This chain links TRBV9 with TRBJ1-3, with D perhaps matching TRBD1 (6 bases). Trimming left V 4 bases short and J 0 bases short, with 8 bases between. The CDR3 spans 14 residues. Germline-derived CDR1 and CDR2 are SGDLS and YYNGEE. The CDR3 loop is CASSPTGSGNTIYF. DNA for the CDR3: TGTGCCAGCAGCCCGACAGGCTCTGGAAACACCATATATTTT.

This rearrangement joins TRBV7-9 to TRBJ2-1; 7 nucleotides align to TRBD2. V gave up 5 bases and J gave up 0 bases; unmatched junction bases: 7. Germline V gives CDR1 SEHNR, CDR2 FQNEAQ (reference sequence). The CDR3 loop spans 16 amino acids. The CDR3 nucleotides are TGTGCCAGCAGCCCTCTAAGCGGGACCTCCTACAATGAGCAGTTCTTC. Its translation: CASSPLSGTSYNEQFF.

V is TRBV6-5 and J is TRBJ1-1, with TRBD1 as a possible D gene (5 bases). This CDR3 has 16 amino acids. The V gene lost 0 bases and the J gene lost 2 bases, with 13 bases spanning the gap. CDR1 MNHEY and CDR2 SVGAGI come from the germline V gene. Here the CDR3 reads CASSYSQGLTNTEAFF. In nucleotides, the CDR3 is TGTGCCAGCAGTTACTCGCAGGGACTGACCAACACTGAAGCTTTCTTT.

CDR3 nucleotide sequence: TGTGCCAGCAGCCCGCTTGGGAGGAGCGAGCAGTACTTC. It yields the protein CASSPLGRSEQYF. V usage is TRBV28 and J usage is TRBJ2-7; possible D gene TRBD2, 6 bases. Between the trimmed V and J ends, which lost 6 bases and 6 bases, there was a span of 15 bases. The germline V gene has CDR1 MDHEN and CDR2 SYDVKM. This CDR3 is 13 amino acids long.

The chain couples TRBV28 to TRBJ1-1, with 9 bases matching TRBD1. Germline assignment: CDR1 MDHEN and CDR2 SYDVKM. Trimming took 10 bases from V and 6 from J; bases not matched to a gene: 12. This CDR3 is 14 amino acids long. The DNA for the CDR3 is TGTGCCACCACCCGGGACAGGGTTCTCGCTGAAGCTTTCTTT. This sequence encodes CATTRDRVLAEAFF. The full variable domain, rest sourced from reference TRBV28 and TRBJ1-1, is DVKVTQSSRYLVKRTGEKVFLECVQDMDHENMFWYRQDPGLGLRLIYFSYDVKMKEKGDIPEGYSVSREKKERFSLILESASTNQTSMYLCATTRDRVLAEAFFGQGTRLTVV.

The CDR3 loop is CASSIAGVSLQPQHF. The CDR3, as DNA: TGTGCCAGTAGTATCGCGGGGGTCAGCCTTCAGCCCCAGCATTTT. The J gene is TRBJ1-5, the V gene TRBV19, with D tentatively TRBD1 (5 bases). Looked up from germline, CDR1 is LNHDA and CDR2 is SQIVND (reference sequence). The CDR3 is 15 amino acids. The ends were cut back, 3 bases at V and 6 bases at J, with 15 bases in the middle.

The CDR3 here is CASSIGVGYTF. The CDR3 DNA is TGTGCCAGTAGTATCGGGGTTGGCTACACCTTC. The chain is built from TRBV19 and TRBJ1-2, with D unresolved. This CDR3 is 11 amino acids long. Trimming pared 3 bases from V and 7 bases from J, leaving 6 bases between. The germline CDR1 and CDR2 sequences are LNHDA and SQIVND (reference sequence).

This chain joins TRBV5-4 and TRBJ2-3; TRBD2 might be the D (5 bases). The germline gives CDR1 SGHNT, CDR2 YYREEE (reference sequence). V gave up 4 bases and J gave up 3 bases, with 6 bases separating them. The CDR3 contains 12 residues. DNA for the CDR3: TGTGCCAGCAGCCCGGGGACAGATACGCAGTATTTT. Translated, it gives CASSPGTDTQYF.

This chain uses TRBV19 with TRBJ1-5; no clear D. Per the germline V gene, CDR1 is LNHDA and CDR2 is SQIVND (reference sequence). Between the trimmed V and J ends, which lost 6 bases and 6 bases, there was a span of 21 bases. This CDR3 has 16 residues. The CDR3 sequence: CASSTIHSDGSQPQHF. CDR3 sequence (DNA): TGTGCCAGTAGCACGATACATTCAGATGGGAGTCAGCCCCAGCATTTT.

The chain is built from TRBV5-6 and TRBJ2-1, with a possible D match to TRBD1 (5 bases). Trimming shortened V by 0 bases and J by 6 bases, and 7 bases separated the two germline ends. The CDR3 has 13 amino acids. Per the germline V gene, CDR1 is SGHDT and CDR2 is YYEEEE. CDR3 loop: CASSLGTLNEQFF. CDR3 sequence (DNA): TGTGCCAGCAGCTTGGGGACACTCAATGAGCAGTTCTTC.

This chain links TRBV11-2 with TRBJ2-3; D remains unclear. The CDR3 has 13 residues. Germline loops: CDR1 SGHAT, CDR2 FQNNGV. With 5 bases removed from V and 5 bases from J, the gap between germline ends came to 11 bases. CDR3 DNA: TGTGCCAGCAGCCCCCTCTATCAAGATACGCAGTATTTT. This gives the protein CASSPLYQDTQYF.

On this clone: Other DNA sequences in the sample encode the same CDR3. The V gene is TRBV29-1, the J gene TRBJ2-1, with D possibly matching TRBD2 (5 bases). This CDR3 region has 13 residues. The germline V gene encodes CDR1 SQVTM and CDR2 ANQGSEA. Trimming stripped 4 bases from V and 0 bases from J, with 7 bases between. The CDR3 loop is CSVGRDSYNEQFF. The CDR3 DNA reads TGCAGCGTTGGACGGGACTCCTACAATGAGCAGTTCTTC.